These T cell receptor beta chains were read from a single sample in a study of T cell responses to AZD1222 COVID-19 vaccine. Clones were sequenced by immunoSEQ multiplex PCR, and TCRdb holds only the in-frame ones, with some missing. The table records around 150,000 clones, about 95% of them present only once. The sample here was peripheral blood, taken on day 0 of AZD1222 vaccination. These receptors all come from an adult in good health. Each CDR3 is given with its conserved first and last residue. A D gene is named only where the DNA matches it firmly. Clone size is not always given. Where it is, it says once, few, many or a class for expanded clones.

CDR3: CASSEPWPRANSGNTIYF; DNA: TGTGCCAGCAGTGAACCGTGGCCGCGCGCTAACTCTGGAAACACCATATATTTT; D: -; size: -; V: TRBV2; J: TRBJ1-3
CDR3: CASSSRGGYGYTF; DNA: TGTGCCAGCAGCTCCAGGGGAGGCTATGGCTACACCTTC; D: -; size: once; V: TRBV5-6; J: TRBJ1-2
CDR3: CASSQTGNTEAFF; DNA: TGTGCCAGTAGCCAGACAGGGAACACTGAAGCTTTCTTT; D: -; size: -; V: TRBV19; J: TRBJ1-1
CDR3: CASSLELGLGSPLHF; DNA: TGTGCCAGCAGCTTAGAGCTCGGGTTGGGTTCACCCCTCCACTTT; D: -; size: -; V: TRBV11-2; J: TRBJ1-6
CDR3: CASSPSGTGREKLFF; DNA: TGTGCCAGCAGTCCCTCCGGGACAGGGCGAGAAAAACTGTTTTTT; D: TRBD1; size: -; V: TRBV6-5; J: TRBJ1-4
CDR3: CASSSMRHSTDTQYF; DNA: TGTGCCAGCAGCTCAATGCGCCATTCCACAGATACGCAGTATTTT; D: -; size: -; V: TRBV7-2; J: TRBJ2-3
CDR3: CASSFSLLAKNIQYF; DNA: TGTGCCAGCAGTTTCAGCTTACTAGCCAAAAACATTCAGTACTTC; D: -; size: -; V: TRBV28; J: TRBJ2-4
CDR3: CAISAITSPYNEQFF; DNA: TGTGCCATCAGTGCGATTACCTCCCCCTACAATGAGCAGTTCTTC; D: -; size: -; V: TRBV10-3; J: TRBJ2-1
CDR3: CASSHRERGTGELFF; DNA: TGTGCCAGCAGCCACCGGGAGAGGGGGACCGGGGAGCTGTTTTTT; D: -; size: -; V: TRBV3-1/TRBV3-2; J: TRBJ2-2
CDR3: CASRLEAGHYSYNEQFF; DNA: TGTGCCAGCAGACTGGAGGCAGGACACTATTCCTACAATGAGCAGTTCTTC; D: -; size: -; V: TRBV5-4; J: TRBJ2-1
CDR3: CATSRDKANEKLFF; DNA: TGTGCCACCAGCAGAGATAAGGCCAATGAAAAACTGTTTTTT; D: -; size: -; V: TRBV15; J: TRBJ1-4
CDR3: CATSRAQGGEAFF; DNA: TGTGCCACCAGCAGAGCACAAGGGGGAGAAGCTTTCTTT; D: -; size: -; V: TRBV15; J: TRBJ1-1
CDR3: CASSPGGLGYTEAFF; DNA: TGTGCCAGCAGCCCCGGTGGGTTGGGATACACTGAAGCTTTCTTT; D: -; size: -; V: TRBV3-1/TRBV3-2; J: TRBJ1-1
CDR3: CASSSEWSDETQYF; DNA: TGTGCCAGCAGCTCGGAGTGGAGCGACGAGACCCAGTACTTC; D: -; size: -; V: TRBV5-4; J: TRBJ2-5
CDR3: CASSYSGRGSQYF; DNA: TGTGCCAGCAGTTACTCGGGAAGGGGATCACAGTACTTC; D: -; size: few; V: TRBV6-5; J: TRBJ2-7
CDR3: CAWSVWVSGNTIYF; DNA: TGTGCCTGGAGTGTATGGGTCTCTGGAAACACCATATATTTT; D: -; size: -; V: TRBV30; J: TRBJ1-3
CDR3: CASSLGATEAFF; DNA: TGTGCCAGCAGTTTAGGGGCGACTGAAGCTTTCTTT; D: -; size: -; V: TRBV28; J: TRBJ1-1
CDR3: CASSAWMNTEAFF; DNA: TGTGCCAGCAGCGCCTGGATGAACACTGAAGCTTTCTTT; D: -; size: -; V: TRBV9; J: TRBJ1-1
CDR3: CASSTTGRATNEKLFF; DNA: TGCGCCAGCAGCACAACAGGTCGTGCAACTAATGAAAAACTGTTTTTT; D: -; size: few; V: TRBV5-1; J: TRBJ1-4
CDR3: CASSLSRGSYGYTF; DNA: TGTGCCAGCAGTTTATCCAGGGGAAGCTATGGCTACACCTTC; D: -; size: -; V: TRBV28; J: TRBJ1-2
CDR3: CASSFGRADSYNEQFF; DNA: TGTGCCAGCAGCTTTGGGAGGGCCGACTCCTACAATGAGCAGTTCTTC; D: TRBD2; size: -; V: TRBV7-9; J: TRBJ2-1
CDR3: CASSFPENYGYTF; DNA: TGTGCCAGCAGTTTTCCCGAGAACTATGGCTACACCTTC; D: -; size: -; V: TRBV12-3/TRBV12-4; J: TRBJ1-2
CDR3: CASRTTSGSGDEQFF; DNA: TGTGCCAGCAGGACGACTAGCGGGAGCGGCGATGAGCAGTTCTTC; D: TRBD2; size: -; V: TRBV2; J: TRBJ2-1
CDR3: CASRLHGDSGNTIYF; DNA: TGTGCCAGTAGGTTGCACGGTGACTCTGGAAACACCATATATTTT; D: -; size: -; V: TRBV19; J: TRBJ1-3
CDR3: CASSPVGQYSGNTIYF; DNA: TGTGCCAGCTCACCCGTCGGACAGTACTCTGGAAACACCATATATTTT; D: -; size: few; V: TRBV18; J: TRBJ1-3
CDR3: CASSLERDPRNEQFF; DNA: TGCGCCAGCAGCTTGGAGCGGGATCCGCGCAATGAGCAGTTCTTC; D: TRBD2; size: once; V: TRBV5-1; J: TRBJ2-1
CDR3: CASSQVSGNTIYF; DNA: TGCGCCAGCAGCCAAGTGTCCGGAAACACCATATATTTT; D: -; size: -; V: TRBV4-1; J: TRBJ1-3
CDR3: CASSQGGTTYKGSNQPQHF; DNA: TGTGCCAGCAGCCAAGGAGGGACAACGTACAAAGGGAGCAATCAGCCCCAGCATTTT; D: -; size: few; V: TRBV4-2; J: TRBJ1-5
CDR3: CASSEGRTYGYTF; DNA: TGTGCCAGCAGTGAGGGACGGACCTATGGCTACACCTTC; D: -; size: -; V: TRBV6-1; J: TRBJ1-2
CDR3: CASSTPAIWGITDTQYF; DNA: TGTGCCAGCAGCACCCCGGCCATCTGGGGCATCACAGATACGCAGTATTTT; D: -; size: -; V: TRBV14; J: TRBJ2-3
CDR3: CASSFGGDTDTQYF; DNA: TGTGCCAGCAGCTTTGGGGGAGACACAGATACGCAGTATTTT; D: -; size: once; V: TRBV11-3; J: TRBJ2-3
CDR3: CASSPRQGLGTEAFF; DNA: TGTGCCAGCTCACCCAGACAGGGGTTAGGCACTGAAGCTTTCTTT; D: TRBD1; size: -; V: TRBV18; J: TRBJ1-1
CDR3: CASSLFGTSGRKGELFF; DNA: TGTGCCAGCAGCTTATTCGGGACTAGCGGGAGAAAGGGGGAGCTGTTTTTT; D: TRBD2; size: once; V: TRBV7-3; J: TRBJ2-2
CDR3: CASSFQEGANVLTF; DNA: TGCGCCAGCAGCTTCCAGGAAGGGGCCAACGTCCTGACTTTC; D: -; size: -; V: TRBV5-1; J: TRBJ2-6
CDR3: CASSRSGDPGELFF; DNA: TGTGCCAGTAGTCGTTCAGGGGACCCCGGGGAGCTGTTTTTT; D: -; size: once; V: TRBV19; J: TRBJ2-2
CDR3: CAWSVAGSSYEQYF; DNA: TGTGCCTGGAGTGTCGCGGGAAGCTCCTACGAGCAGTACTTC; D: -; size: -; V: TRBV30; J: TRBJ2-7
CDR3: CASSERGGGTDGYTF; DNA: TGTGCCAGCAGTGAAAGGGGAGGAGGGACGGATGGCTACACCTTC; D: -; size: -; V: TRBV6-1; J: TRBJ1-2
CDR3: CASSLNRDALAFF; DNA: TGTGCCAGCAGCTTAAACCGGGATGCCTTGGCTTTCTTT; D: -; size: -; V: TRBV11-3; J: TRBJ1-1
CDR3: CASRQAKNIQYF; DNA: TGTGCCAGCAGACAGGCCAAAAACATTCAGTACTTC; D: -; size: -; V: TRBV12-1; J: TRBJ2-4
CDR3: CASSPQDSSPLHF; DNA: TGTGCCAGCAGCCCACAGGATTCTTCACCCCTCCACTTT; D: -; size: -; V: TRBV4-2; J: TRBJ1-6
CDR3: CASSLLLTGPFRTDTQYF; DNA: TGTGCCAGCAGTTTACTACTGACAGGGCCGTTTCGGACAGATACGCAGTATTTT; D: TRBD1; size: -; V: TRBV28; J: TRBJ2-3
CDR3: CASSSLPLRRGDTEAFF; DNA: TGTGCCAGCAGTTCCTTACCCCTAAGGAGGGGGGACACTGAAGCTTTCTTT; D: -; size: -; V: TRBV28; J: TRBJ1-1
CDR3: CASSDSSLGRSYNEQFF; DNA: TGTGCCAGCAGTGACTCCTCTCTCGGGAGATCCTACAATGAGCAGTTCTTC; D: -; size: -; V: TRBV6-4; J: TRBJ2-1
CDR3: CASSQDSWREEVF; DNA: TGTGCCAGCAGCCAAGATTCTTGGAGGGAGGAAGTCTTC; D: -; size: -; V: TRBV3-1/TRBV3-2; J: TRBJ2-1
CDR3: CASSPTGTTGELFF; DNA: TGTGCCAGCAGCCCGACAGGGACCACCGGGGAGCTGTTTTTT; D: TRBD1; size: -; V: TRBV7-2; J: TRBJ2-2
CDR3: CASSPTVGRGPYEQYF; DNA: TGTGCCAGTAGTCCAACCGTCGGGAGGGGGCCGTACGAGCAGTACTTC; D: -; size: few; V: TRBV19; J: TRBJ2-7
CDR3: CASRKGQNTEAFF; DNA: TGCGCCAGCAGAAAAGGCCAAAACACTGAAGCTTTCTTT; D: -; size: -; V: TRBV5-1; J: TRBJ1-1
CDR3: CASSSRDYGTQYF; DNA: TGTGCCAGCAGCTCACGGGACTATGGGACCCAGTACTTC; D: TRBD2; size: -; V: TRBV7-2; J: TRBJ2-5
CDR3: CASRRQGVTYEQYF; DNA: TGTGCCAGCAGAAGACAGGGGGTTACCTACGAGCAGTACTTC; D: TRBD1; size: -; V: TRBV6-5; J: TRBJ2-7
CDR3: CSVEGYGGVSYEQYF; DNA: TGCAGCGTTGAAGGCTACGGGGGGGTCTCCTACGAGCAGTACTTC; D: TRBD2; size: -; V: TRBV29-1; J: TRBJ2-7
CDR3: CAWSVQVTEAFF; DNA: TGTGCCTGGAGTGTACAGGTGACAGAAGCTTTCTTT; D: -; size: -; V: TRBV30; J: TRBJ1-1
CDR3: CASRDSSGELFF; DNA: TGCGCCAGCAGGGACTCTTCGGGGGAGCTGTTTTTT; D: -; size: -; V: TRBV4-1; J: TRBJ2-2
CDR3: CASSLQGDSTEAFF; DNA: TGTGCCAGCAGCTTACAGGGGGATTCCACTGAAGCTTTCTTT; D: TRBD1; size: -; V: TRBV6-2/TRBV6-3; J: TRBJ1-1
CDR3: CASSPTPSYEQFF; DNA: TGTGCCAGTAGTCCTACTCCGTCCTATGAGCAGTTCTTC; D: -; size: -; V: TRBV19; J: TRBJ2-1
CDR3: CASNERGNTGELFF; DNA: TGTGCCAGCAACGAGCGGGGGAACACCGGGGAGCTGTTTTTT; D: TRBD2; size: -; V: TRBV6-5; J: TRBJ2-2